A single sample is the source of the 15 T cell receptor beta chains below, sequenced in a study of cytomegalovirus exposure and HLA in healthy donors. Data came from immunoSEQ multiplex PCR; TCRdb stores just in-frame clones and leaves some out. The data hold 200,000 or so clones, with roughly 88% observed a single time. The sample taken for sequencing was PBMCs. These receptors came from a woman in her twenties or thirties in good health and CMV-seropositive.

V usage is TRBV6-5 and J usage is TRBJ1-5; D is unresolved. V gave up 2 bases and J gave up 0 bases, with 11 bases separating them. Germline lookup yields CDR1 MNHEY and CDR2 SVGAGI. This CDR3 contains 16 residues. The CDR3 nucleotides are TGTGCCAGCAGTTACGGCTCCCCCAGTAGCAATCAGCCCCAGCATTTT. Its translation is CASSYGSPSSNQPQHF.

The chain is built from TRBV6-1 and TRBJ1-2; TRBD1 aligns across 9 bases. Germline V gives CDR1 MNHNS, CDR2 SASEGT. V shed 7 bases, J shed 6 bases, and the junction held 6 bases outside the gene matches. The CDR3 is 13 amino acids. CDR3 loop: CASKNTGGHGYTF. DNA for the CDR3: TGTGCCAGCAAGAACACAGGGGGCCATGGCTACACCTTC.

The V and J genes are TRBV6-5 and TRBJ1-5; D perhaps matches TRBD1 (6 bases). Trimming cost V 6 bases and J 9 bases, with 15 bases left between them. CDR3 length: 13 residues. CDR1 is MNHEY, CDR2 SVGAGI, per germline. The CDR3 region has the DNA TGTGCCAGCAGCCGCACAAAACAGGGGCCCCAGCATTTT. It translates to CASSRTKQGPQHF.

The chain links TRBV7-9 to TRBJ1-2, with 7 bases that match TRBD1. J was trimmed by 8 bases and V by 4 bases; bases with no gene match: 13. The CDR3 contains 15 residues. Per germline, CDR1 SEHNR and CDR2 FQNEAQ (reference sequence). This chain's CDR3 is CASSYQQGLESGYTF. The DNA for the CDR3 is TGTGCCAGCAGCTACCAACAGGGGCTGGAAAGCGGCTACACCTTC.

This rearrangement joins TRBV11-3 to TRBJ1-1, with 7 bases that match TRBD1. The trim removed 5 bases at V and 4 bases at J, leaving 7 bases unmatched. CDR1 and CDR2 from the germline V gene are SGHNT and YENEEA. This CDR3 spans 14 amino acids. Here the CDR3 reads CASSVVQGSTEAFF. The CDR3 DNA reads TGTGCCAGCAGCGTAGTACAGGGGTCCACTGAAGCTTTCTTT.

The chain joins TRBV6-5 to TRBJ2-1; 8 nucleotides agree with TRBD1. Trimming took 4 bases from V and 4 from J; bases not matched to a gene: 6. This CDR3 contains 15 residues. Germline CDR1 MNHEY, CDR2 SVGAGI. The DNA of the CDR3 is TGTGCCAGCAGTTCTCAGGGGGCTCGATACAATGAGCAGTTCTTC. The encoded protein is CASSSQGARYNEQFF.

The chain links TRBV2 to TRBJ2-1, with a weak D call TRBD2 (6 bases). The CDR3 has 15 amino acids. The V end lost 0 bases, the J end lost 7 bases, and 13 bases lay between the germline ends. Germline V gene data show CDR1 as SNHLY and CDR2 as FYNNEI. CDR3 amino acids: CASSEARLAYNEQFF. Here the CDR3 DNA reads TGTGCCAGCAGTGAAGCTCGTCTAGCGTATAATGAGCAGTTCTTC.

Comments on this clone: At one end the junction does not follow the germline gene, possibly because of a read error. This chain links TRBV7-9 with TRBJ2-1; perhaps TRBD1 as D (5 bases). CDR3 length: 16 amino acids. The germline gives CDR1 SEHNR, CDR2 FQNEAQ (reference sequence). In nucleotides, the CDR3 is TGTGCCAGCAGCCAGATCGCGACAGCTATCCGCAATCAGCAGTTCTTC. It codes for CASSQIATAIRNQQFF.

The rearrangement links TRBV4-1 to TRBJ2-1, with TRBD1 matching 10 bases. V gave up 4 bases and J gave up 5 bases; unmatched junction bases: 8. From germline, CDR1 is MGHRA and CDR2 YSYEKL. The CDR3 spans 16 residues. CDR3 sequence reads: CASSPGQGVRNNEQFF. Here the CDR3 DNA reads TGCGCCAGCAGCCCTGGACAGGGGGTTCGGAACAATGAGCAGTTCTTC.

This rearrangement joins TRBV4-1 to TRBJ2-1; D possibly corresponds to TRBD1 (5 bases). Germline CDR1 and CDR2: MGHRA and YSYEKL. The CDR3 totals 14 residues. The V end was cut by 0 bases, the J end by 8 bases, with 11 bases between. In nucleotides, the CDR3 is TGCGCCAGCAGCCAAGATCCGACAGTCTATGAGCAGTTCTTC. This codes for CASSQDPTVYEQFF.

The chain combines TRBV19 with TRBJ2-1; 11 bases match TRBD2. This CDR3 spans 16 amino acids. In germline, CDR1 is LNHDA, CDR2 SQIVND (reference sequence). The V and J ends lost 5 bases and 1 base, in that order; junction bases with no gene match: 4. The CDR3 is CASSPTSGGSYNEQFF. The CDR3 nucleotides are TGTGCCAGTAGTCCCACTAGCGGGGGTTCCTACAATGAGCAGTTCTTC.

The gene calls are TRBV7-6 and TRBJ2-1, with D possibly matching TRBD2 (6 bases). V was trimmed by 1 base and J by 2 bases, leaving 9 bases between them. This CDR3 has 15 residues. The germline CDR1 and CDR2 sequences are SGHVS and FNYEAQ. The CDR3 nucleotides are TGTGCCAGCAGCTTAGGCGGCGGGGCCTACAATGAGCAGTTCTTC. It codes for CASSLGGGAYNEQFF.

This chain connects TRBV13 to TRBJ2-1; TRBD1 agrees at 8 bases. Losses at the gene ends were 4 bases for V and 10 bases for J; bases not matched to a gene: 15. This CDR3 contains 16 residues. Looked up from germline, CDR1 is PRHDT and CDR2 is FYEKMQ (reference sequence). The CDR3 loop reads CASSYLTQTGVGEQFF. CDR3 nucleotides: TGTGCCAGCAGCTATTTAACCCAGACAGGGGTTGGGGAGCAGTTCTTC.

The chain couples TRBV11-3 to TRBJ1-1; possibly TRBD1 for D (5 bases). The CDR3 runs 13 residues. V shed 5 bases and J shed 1 base, with 8 bases lying between them. Per germline, CDR1 SGHNT and CDR2 YENEEA. The CDR3, as DNA: TGTGCCAGCAGCAGGGGTAGGAACACTGAAGCTTTCTTT. Protein: CASSRGRNTEAFF.

The chain has TRBV29-1 and TRBJ2-1; D perhaps matches TRBD2 (6 bases). The CDR3 is 15 residues long. The germline gives CDR1 SQVTM, CDR2 ANQGSEA. Trimming shortened V by 4 bases and J by 5 bases, and 18 bases separated the two germline ends. The CDR3 sequence: CSVVSLATPNNEQFF. The CDR3 coding sequence is TGCAGCGTTGTTTCACTAGCTACGCCCAACAATGAGCAGTTCTTC.